A selection of T cell receptor beta chains follows, all from one sample in a study of beta chain features in type 1 diabetes. Data came from immunoSEQ multiplex PCR; TCRdb stores just in-frame clones and leaves some out. The data hold more than 150,000 clones, with 9% observed a single time. The sequencing input was central memory CD4+ T cells from blood. All receptors derive from a woman in her thirties with type 1 diabetes. Both conserved end residues are part of each CDR3. The order of the fields is J gene, clone size, V gene, D gene, CDR3 protein, CDR3 DNA. D genes are given only for firm matches. Size is omitted from some rows. Given values are once, few, many or a class for expanded clones.

j_call: TRBJ2-3
clone_size: -
v_call: TRBV9
d_call: TRBD2
cdr3_aa: CASSVSGRADTQYF
cdr3_nt: TGTGCCAGCAGCGTTAGCGGGAGGGCAGATACGCAGTATTTT

j_call: TRBJ2-4
clone_size: -
v_call: TRBV7-3
d_call: -
cdr3_aa: CASSLFLGRTKNIQYF
cdr3_nt: TGTGCCAGCAGCTTATTTCTGGGGAGAACCAAAAACATTCAGTACTTC

j_call: TRBJ2-3
clone_size: -
v_call: TRBV5-1
d_call: -
cdr3_aa: CASSLGQADTQYF
cdr3_nt: TGCGCCAGCAGCTTGGGACAGGCAGATACGCAGTATTTT

j_call: TRBJ1-5
clone_size: few
v_call: TRBV30
d_call: -
cdr3_aa: CAWSGQGSGQPQHF
cdr3_nt: TGTGCCTGGAGTGGGCAGGGGAGTGGCCAGCCCCAGCATTTT

j_call: TRBJ2-2
clone_size: -
v_call: TRBV27
d_call: -
cdr3_aa: CASTAQNTGELFF
cdr3_nt: TGTGCCAGCACCGCACAGAACACCGGGGAGCTGTTTTTT

j_call: TRBJ2-5
clone_size: few
v_call: TRBV21-1
d_call: -
cdr3_aa: CASSPDMAASGSGGEETQYF
cdr3_nt: TGTGCCAGCAGCCCCGACATGGCGGCTAGCGGGAGTGGGGGAGAAGAGACCCAGTACTTC

j_call: TRBJ2-2
clone_size: -
v_call: TRBV11-2
d_call: TRBD2
cdr3_aa: CASSPKLGTSGNSTGELFF
cdr3_nt: TGTGCCAGCAGCCCAAAGCTCGGGACTAGCGGGAATAGCACCGGGGAGCTGTTTTTT

j_call: TRBJ1-1
clone_size: -
v_call: TRBV18
d_call: -
cdr3_aa: CASSPEGPAFF
cdr3_nt: TGTGCCAGCTCACCCGAGGGTCCCGCTTTCTTT

j_call: TRBJ2-3
clone_size: -
v_call: TRBV5-4
d_call: TRBD2
cdr3_aa: CASSFSPRGLASGDTQYF
cdr3_nt: TGTGCCAGCAGCTTTTCTCCAAGGGGACTAGCAAGCGGAGATACGCAGTATTTT

j_call: TRBJ2-7
clone_size: few
v_call: TRBV2
d_call: -
cdr3_aa: CASRLTTSTGRQYF
cdr3_nt: TGTGCCAGCAGACTCACGACTAGTACGGGTCGGCAGTACTTC

j_call: TRBJ1-4
clone_size: -
v_call: TRBV30
d_call: TRBD1
cdr3_aa: CAWKVVSGGEKLFF
cdr3_nt: TGTGCCTGGAAGGTGGTGTCAGGGGGTGAAAAACTGTTTTTT

j_call: TRBJ2-1
clone_size: few
v_call: TRBV6-1
d_call: TRBD2
cdr3_aa: CASSREGSYNEQFF
cdr3_nt: TGTGCCAGCAGTAGGGAGGGTTCCTACAATGAGCAGTTCTTC

j_call: TRBJ2-5
clone_size: few
v_call: TRBV4-2
d_call: TRBD2
cdr3_aa: CASSQDAARTRPQETQYF
cdr3_nt: TGTGCCAGCAGCCAAGACGCGGCGAGGACTAGACCCCAAGAGACCCAGTACTTC

j_call: TRBJ2-1
clone_size: few
v_call: TRBV11-1
d_call: -
cdr3_aa: CASSLGSNEQFF
cdr3_nt: TGTGCCAGCAGCTTGGGCAGCAATGAGCAGTTCTTC

j_call: TRBJ1-1
clone_size: few
v_call: TRBV19
d_call: TRBD1
cdr3_aa: CASSQGADTEAFF
cdr3_nt: TGTGCCAGTAGCCAGGGGGCGGACACTGAAGCTTTCTTT

j_call: TRBJ2-3
clone_size: -
v_call: TRBV29-1
d_call: TRBD2
cdr3_aa: CSVVGGTSGRYGTDTQYF
cdr3_nt: TGCAGCGTTGTGGGGGGGACTAGCGGGAGGTATGGCACAGATACGCAGTATTTT

j_call: TRBJ2-5
clone_size: few
v_call: TRBV28
d_call: TRBD2
cdr3_aa: CASLTSGSEKTQYF
cdr3_nt: TGTGCCAGTCTGACTAGCGGGAGTGAGAAGACCCAGTACTTC

j_call: TRBJ1-2
clone_size: -
v_call: TRBV29-1
d_call: TRBD1
cdr3_aa: CSAGQDNYGYTF
cdr3_nt: TGCAGCGCAGGACAGGACAACTATGGCTACACCTTC

j_call: TRBJ2-2
clone_size: few
v_call: TRBV6-5
d_call: -
cdr3_aa: CASRFVGELFF
cdr3_nt: TGTGCCAGCCGTTTTGTAGGGGAGCTGTTTTTT

j_call: TRBJ1-2
clone_size: few
v_call: TRBV4-1
d_call: TRBD1
cdr3_aa: CASSQAGQGYYGYTF
cdr3_nt: TGCGCCAGCAGCCAAGCGGGACAGGGCTACTATGGCTACACCTTC

j_call: TRBJ2-7
clone_size: -
v_call: TRBV4-1
d_call: TRBD2
cdr3_aa: CASSQGVSSGSYEQYF
cdr3_nt: TGCGCCAGCAGCCAAGGGGTGTCTAGCGGATCCTACGAGCAGTACTTC

j_call: TRBJ2-1
clone_size: few
v_call: TRBV7-6
d_call: TRBD2
cdr3_aa: CASSPPWTSAYNEQFF
cdr3_nt: TGTGCCAGCAGCCCGCCGTGGACTAGCGCATACAATGAGCAGTTCTTC

j_call: TRBJ2-7
clone_size: few
v_call: TRBV2
d_call: TRBD1
cdr3_aa: CATRDRLYYEQYF
cdr3_nt: TGTGCCACCAGGGACAGGTTATACTACGAGCAGTACTTC

j_call: TRBJ2-6
clone_size: few
v_call: TRBV28
d_call: -
cdr3_aa: CASSPPPGSGANVLTF
cdr3_nt: TGTGCCAGCAGTCCCCCGCCGGGCTCTGGGGCCAACGTCCTGACTTTC

j_call: TRBJ1-3
clone_size: few
v_call: TRBV28
d_call: -
cdr3_aa: CASSSSFSGNTIYF
cdr3_nt: -

j_call: TRBJ1-2
clone_size: -
v_call: TRBV28
d_call: -
cdr3_aa: CASSRGVGQGGYTF
cdr3_nt: TGTGCCAGCAGCCGGGGGGTAGGGCAGGGTGGCTACACCTTC

j_call: TRBJ1-1
clone_size: -
v_call: TRBV18
d_call: TRBD1
cdr3_aa: CASSLQGERGTEAFF
cdr3_nt: TGTGCCAGCTCACTCCAGGGGGAGAGAGGCACTGAAGCTTTCTTT

j_call: TRBJ2-1
clone_size: few
v_call: TRBV2
d_call: TRBD1
cdr3_aa: CASRDRGHEQFF
cdr3_nt: TGTGCCAGCCGGGACAGGGGGCATGAGCAGTTCTTC

j_call: TRBJ2-3
clone_size: once
v_call: TRBV19
d_call: -
cdr3_aa: CASTSSWGDTQYF
cdr3_nt: TGTGCCAGCACCTCTAGCTGGGGAGATACGCAGTATTTC

j_call: TRBJ1-4
clone_size: -
v_call: TRBV4-2
d_call: -
cdr3_aa: CASSQESDRTNEKLFF
cdr3_nt: TGTGCCAGCAGCCAAGAGAGCGACAGGACTAATGAAAAACTGTTTTTT

j_call: TRBJ2-3
clone_size: -
v_call: TRBV7-2
d_call: -
cdr3_aa: CASSLGLVAADTQYF
cdr3_nt: TGTGCCAGCAGCTTAGGCTTGGTAGCAGCAGATACGCAGTATTTT

j_call: TRBJ2-3
clone_size: -
v_call: TRBV2
d_call: -
cdr3_aa: CASKKRSTDTQYF
cdr3_nt: TGTGCCAGCAAAAAGCGTAGCACAGATACGCAGTATTTT

j_call: TRBJ2-1
clone_size: few
v_call: TRBV11-2
d_call: -
cdr3_aa: CASSLLTTDNEQFF
cdr3_nt: TGTGCCAGCAGCTTACTGACTACTGACAATGAGCAGTTCTTC

j_call: TRBJ2-1
clone_size: -
v_call: TRBV15
d_call: TRBD2
cdr3_aa: CATSRDRTSGRTGLF
cdr3_nt: TGTGCCACCAGCAGAGATAGGACTAGCGGCCGGACGGGACTCTTC

j_call: TRBJ2-3
clone_size: few
v_call: TRBV19
d_call: TRBD2
cdr3_aa: CASSTAGGAAGTQYF
cdr3_nt: TGTGCCAGTAGTACCGCGGGAGGCGCCGCGGGTACGCAGTATTTT

j_call: TRBJ2-2
clone_size: -
v_call: TRBV27
d_call: -
cdr3_aa: CASRRTGTNTGELFF
cdr3_nt: TGTGCCAGCAGACGAACAGGGACCAACACCGGGGAGCTGTTTTTT

j_call: TRBJ1-1
clone_size: few
v_call: TRBV7-9
d_call: TRBD1
cdr3_aa: CASSSRTGGNTEAFF
cdr3_nt: TGTGCCAGCAGCTCAAGGACAGGTGGGAACACTGAAGCTTTCTTT

j_call: TRBJ2-7
clone_size: -
v_call: TRBV5-1
d_call: -
cdr3_aa: CASSLGDLDYEQYF
cdr3_nt: TGCGCCAGCAGCTTGGGGGACTTGGACTACGAGCAGTACTTC

j_call: TRBJ2-7
clone_size: -
v_call: TRBV7-9
d_call: TRBD1
cdr3_aa: CASSEQGAQEQYF
cdr3_nt: TGTGCCAGCAGCGAGCAGGGGGCGCAGGAGCAGTACTTC

j_call: TRBJ2-1
clone_size: few
v_call: TRBV9
d_call: TRBD2
cdr3_aa: CASSVGTSGSNEQFF
cdr3_nt: TGTGCCAGCAGCGTAGGGACTAGCGGGAGTAATGAGCAGTTCTTC

j_call: TRBJ2-3
clone_size: few
v_call: TRBV10-3
d_call: TRBD1
cdr3_aa: CAIRAGQGASDTDTQYF
cdr3_nt: TGTGCCATCAGAGCGGGACAGGGGGCTTCCGACACAGATACGCAGTATTTT

j_call: TRBJ2-7
clone_size: few
v_call: TRBV6-1
d_call: TRBD2
cdr3_aa: CASSGPASGKDEQYF
cdr3_nt: TGTGCCAGCAGTGGCCCGGCTAGCGGGAAGGACGAGCAGTACTTC

j_call: TRBJ2-7
clone_size: few
v_call: TRBV7-9
d_call: -
cdr3_aa: CASRVQGDYEQYF
cdr3_nt: TGTGCCAGCAGGGTACAGGGAGACTACGAGCAGTACTTC

j_call: TRBJ1-2
clone_size: few
v_call: TRBV7-8
d_call: -
cdr3_aa: CASSRQEGNYGYTF
cdr3_nt: TGTGCCAGCAGCAGACAAGAGGGAAACTATGGCTACACCTTC

j_call: TRBJ2-7
clone_size: few
v_call: TRBV7-2
d_call: -
cdr3_aa: CASSLDGGPYEQYF
cdr3_nt: TGTGCCAGCAGCTTAGACGGCGGCCCATACGAGCAGTACTTC

j_call: TRBJ2-6
clone_size: few
v_call: TRBV4-1
d_call: TRBD2
cdr3_aa: CASSQEPGLAGGANVLTF
cdr3_nt: TGCGCCAGCAGCCAGGAACCGGGGTTAGCGGGCGGGGCCAACGTCCTGACTTTC

j_call: TRBJ2-1
clone_size: few
v_call: TRBV7-3
d_call: -
cdr3_aa: CASSLFSGGGSYNEQFF
cdr3_nt: TGTGCCAGCAGCTTGTTTTCGGGCGGAGGCTCCTACAATGAGCAGTTCTTC

j_call: TRBJ2-7
clone_size: few
v_call: TRBV27
d_call: -
cdr3_aa: CASSLRGRASGEQYF
cdr3_nt: TGTGCCAGCAGTTTGAGGGGGAGGGCCAGCGGCGAGCAGTACTTC

j_call: TRBJ1-5
clone_size: few
v_call: TRBV19
d_call: TRBD1
cdr3_aa: CASSMVTGAGQPQHF
cdr3_nt: TGTGCCAGTAGTATGGTAACAGGGGCGGGACAGCCCCAGCATTTT

j_call: TRBJ2-3
clone_size: -
v_call: TRBV7-9
d_call: -
cdr3_aa: CASSHASDGETDTQYF
cdr3_nt: TGTGCCAGCAGCCATGCGAGCGATGGTGAAACAGATACGCAGTATTTT

j_call: TRBJ1-1
clone_size: few
v_call: TRBV7-2
d_call: -
cdr3_aa: CASSFLGDEAFF
cdr3_nt: TGTGCCAGCAGCTTTTTAGGGGATGAAGCTTTCTTT

j_call: TRBJ2-5
clone_size: few
v_call: TRBV28
d_call: -
cdr3_aa: CASSLPRSQETQYF
cdr3_nt: TGTGCCAGCAGCCTCCCGAGGAGCCAAGAGACCCAGTACTTC

j_call: TRBJ1-2
clone_size: few
v_call: TRBV5-5
d_call: -
cdr3_aa: CASSLGRTHYGYTF
cdr3_nt: TGTGCCAGCAGCTTGGGTAGAACCCACTATGGCTACACCTTC

j_call: TRBJ2-5
clone_size: -
v_call: TRBV7-3
d_call: -
cdr3_aa: CASSTQGTTQYF
cdr3_nt: TGTGCCAGCAGCACCCAGGGCACAACTCAGTACTTC

j_call: TRBJ2-2
clone_size: -
v_call: TRBV11-2
d_call: TRBD2
cdr3_aa: CASSRTSADYGELFF
cdr3_nt: TGTGCCAGCAGTAGGACTAGCGCGGACTACGGGGAGCTGTTTTTT

j_call: TRBJ2-3
clone_size: -
v_call: TRBV30
d_call: TRBD2
cdr3_aa: CAWSTSGYAQYF
cdr3_nt: TGTGCCTGGAGCACTAGCGGGTACGCGCAGTATTTT

j_call: TRBJ2-1
clone_size: few
v_call: TRBV5-1
d_call: -
cdr3_aa: CASSLLNEQFF
cdr3_nt: TGCGCCAGCAGCTTGCTGAATGAGCAGTTCTTC

j_call: TRBJ1-4
clone_size: -
v_call: TRBV28
d_call: TRBD1
cdr3_aa: CASRPGQGANGNEKLFF
cdr3_nt: TGTGCCAGCCGCCCGGGACAGGGGGCGAATGGGAATGAAAAACTGTTTTTT

j_call: TRBJ2-7
clone_size: many
v_call: TRBV7-2
d_call: -
cdr3_aa: CASSLFTEYEQYF
cdr3_nt: TGTGCCAGCAGCTTATTTACCGAGTACGAGCAGTACTTC

j_call: TRBJ1-5
clone_size: few
v_call: TRBV5-4
d_call: -
cdr3_aa: CASSLPNQPQHF
cdr3_nt: TGTGCCAGCAGCCTCCCCAATCAGCCCCAGCATTTT